This T cell receptor (beta chain) was observed in a study of a mutant IDH1 vaccine in newly diagnosed glioma (dated by TCRdb to the early 2020s). Study-wide context: Patients were given eight vaccinations, in weeks 1, 3, 5, 7, 11, 15, 19 and 23, which matched visits V03 through V10. Longitudinal TCRB deep sequencing was done for 25 to 30 treated patients, wherever samples were available for exploratory analyses. Prior to enrollment, patients had been given standard therapy consisting of radiotherapy alone, temozolomide alone, or radiochemotherapy with temozolomide, with the combination given to most patients. Peripheral blood samples were drawn at six visits, namely V03 (baseline), V05, V07, V10, V12 and V13. In the chemotherapy-containing groups, vaccination started alongside temozolomide cycles, whereas in patients who had radiotherapy alone it started 4-6 weeks after radiotherapy. Of the 25 to 35 treated patients, approximately 62% were male and around 38% were female, and a mean age of approximately 40 years was recorded. Overall study results and their limits: Selection of PBMC samples for TCRB deep sequencing was based on availability. Across multiple MHC alleles, vaccine-induced immune responses were seen in nearly 95% of patients. It was noted by the authors that analyses of patient blood samples could not be reproduced owing to sample limitations. No apparent relationship was observed between pseudoprogression and alterations in the top peripheral T cell clonotypes detected by TCRB sequencing.

Library preparation was by the immunoSEQ multiplex PCR assay. Following the manufacturer's protocol, the hsTCRB Kit was used to amplify rearranged TCR beta chain sequences. Sequencing of TCRB libraries was carried out on an Illumina MiSeq. As for the authors' bioinformatics: The kit vendor's proprietary platform handled demultiplexing, trimming and gene mapping. TCRdb's version of the immuneACCESS table is confined to in-frame rearrangements and falls short of the full clone set. An unresolved V gene accounts for under half of the shortfall where checked; the remainder is of unknown origin. V and J calls and clone size come straight from that table; D and trimming were deduced from the DNA. The sample table contains 52,000 or so clones; only one count was recorded for about three quarters of them. The top ten clones comprise around 8% of the sample. As to this clone: It lacks a known antigen. Base quality data are lacking; no much larger clone is found one base away.

The time point label, as the study defines it: week 23, last vaccination. Every vaccine dose consisted of 300 ug of a 20-mer mutant IDH1 peptide in Montanide, administered subcutaneously together with topical imiquimod. All donors had newly diagnosed IDH1-mutant astrocytomas of WHO grade 3 or 4 that showed loss of nuclear ATRX. The samples were drawn from NOA16, a multicentre, single-arm, open-label phase I trial in Germany that tested a mutant IDH1 peptide vaccine in humans for the first time. Genomic DNA for TCRB sequencing was isolated from EDTA blood with the DNeasy Blood and Tissue Kit. This sample comprised PBMCs, obtained from a glioma patient whose treatment included an IDH1 peptide vaccine. This sequence was found in a woman aged 40-49 years with glioma. Some clones in this sample may be carry-over from other donors' samples.

The CDR3 region reads CASSLDATSGNNEQFF. Read as DNA, the sequence is TGTGCCAGCAGCTTAGACGCGACTAGCGGTAACAATGAGCAGTTCTTC. The rearrangement joined TRBV7-6 to TRBJ2-1, with 9 junctional bases fitting TRBD2. The germline V gene sets CDR1 to SGHVS and CDR2 to FNYEAQ. At the junction V is shortened by 1 base and J by 5 bases; bases outside the gene matches: 6. The CDR3 starts with the cysteine, ends with the phenylalanine, and has 16 residues. Kept here is only the CDR3 DNA, which spans 48 bases and is read in frame from base 1.